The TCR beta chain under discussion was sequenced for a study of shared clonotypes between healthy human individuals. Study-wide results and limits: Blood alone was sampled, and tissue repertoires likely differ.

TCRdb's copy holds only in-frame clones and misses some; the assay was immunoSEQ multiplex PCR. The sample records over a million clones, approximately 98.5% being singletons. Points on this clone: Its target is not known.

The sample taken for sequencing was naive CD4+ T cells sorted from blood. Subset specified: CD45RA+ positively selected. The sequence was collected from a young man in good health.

The CDR3: CASSGTTYGETQYF. The CDR3 DNA reads TGTGCCAGCAGCGGAACCACCTACGGAGAGACCCAGTACTTC. V and J are TRBV7-9 and TRBJ2-5; unclear D gene. Trimming took off 5 bases at V and 4 bases at J, with 14 bases between the two ends. This CDR3 spans 14 amino acids. Per germline, CDR1 SEHNR and CDR2 FQNEAQ (reference sequence).